This T cell receptor (beta chain) was captured in a study of T cells expressing NK-cell markers. Study information: The authors sequenced eight donors, of whom seven were HCMV-seropositive and one was seronegative. General study results and limits: For over five donors, the dominant NKG2C+ clonotypes made up roughly 1.0-8% of their CD8+ T cells. What remained unclear was the HCMV specificity of expanded NKG2C+ T cell clones.

Germline V gene data show CDR1 as WSHSY and CDR2 as SAAADI. The CDR3 runs 15 residues. Comment on this clonotype: Its antigen is as yet unknown.

Libraries used 5'RACE template switching adding universal primer site and UMIs. Using the 5' RACE reads, TCRdb records one entry per CDR3 protein without DNA. This table holds about 260,000 distinct CDR3 sequences. Sequenced: blood T cells: a sorted CD56 or NKG2C T cell subset, CD4+ or CD8+ T cells, or bulk PBMC T cells (not recorded which). This receptor was obtained from a man younger than 30 in good health. This sequence joins TRBV10-2 and TRBJ2-3. The CDR3 loop is CASSVRQRSADTQYF.